This T cell receptor (beta chain) originates from a study of shared clonotypes between healthy human individuals. Germline V gene lookup returns CDR1 MNHNS and CDR2 SASEGT. The CDR3 sequence is 15 residues long. V lost 0 bases, J lost 4 bases, and 9 bases lay in between. The material for each subset, its genomic DNA, was split evenly across several immunoSEQ plates. The data were produced by immunoSEQ multiplex PCR, yet TCRdb's version contains in-frame clones alone and is incomplete. The sample records about 980,000 clones, around three quarters being singletons. This TCR came from a man aged 18-30 years in good health. This chain uses TRBV6-1 with TRBJ2-2, with D hard to call. The sequencing input was memory CD4+ T cells sorted from blood. The subset: CD45RA-negative fraction. The CDR3 nucleotides read TGTGCCAGCAGTGAAGCACGGCTTCTCACCGGGGAGCTGTTTTTT. Translating it yields CASSEARLLTGELFF.